This entry is about one T cell receptor (beta chain). The antigen is unknown. This entry belongs to a study of T cell responses to AZD1222 COVID-19 vaccine. Across the study: Pooling of second doses given at about 4 or about 12 weeks was done.

Findings of the study overall: Donors were largely white British and mainly female; clonal diversity was possibly underestimated.

Deletions cut 2 bases from V and 3 bases from J, with 11 bases between. The germline V gene encodes CDR1 MNHEY and CDR2 SVGAGI. The CDR3 loop spans 14 amino acids. Clones were sequenced by immunoSEQ multiplex PCR, and TCRdb holds only the in-frame ones, with some missing. The profile shows some 94,000 clones, around nine tenths of them singletons. The chain links TRBV6-5 to TRBJ2-7; D uncertain. Sequenced here: peripheral blood, sampled on day 0 of AZD1222 vaccination. The TCR was taken from an adult in good health. CDR3 DNA sequence: TGTGCCAGCAGTTACGGTCCTCGCTTCTACGAGCAGTACTTC. Encoded protein: CASSYGPRFYEQYF.